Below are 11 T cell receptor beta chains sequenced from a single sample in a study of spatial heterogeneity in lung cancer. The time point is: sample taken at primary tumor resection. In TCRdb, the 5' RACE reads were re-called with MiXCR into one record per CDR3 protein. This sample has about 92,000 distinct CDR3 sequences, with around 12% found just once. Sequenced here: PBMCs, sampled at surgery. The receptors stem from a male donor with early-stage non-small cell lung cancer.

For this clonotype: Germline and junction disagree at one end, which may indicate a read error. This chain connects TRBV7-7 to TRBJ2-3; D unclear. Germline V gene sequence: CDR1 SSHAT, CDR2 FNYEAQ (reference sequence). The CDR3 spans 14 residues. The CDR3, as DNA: TGTGCTAGCAGCCCCCGCCCCCTAGACGATACGCAGTATTTT. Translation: CASSPRPLDDTQYF.

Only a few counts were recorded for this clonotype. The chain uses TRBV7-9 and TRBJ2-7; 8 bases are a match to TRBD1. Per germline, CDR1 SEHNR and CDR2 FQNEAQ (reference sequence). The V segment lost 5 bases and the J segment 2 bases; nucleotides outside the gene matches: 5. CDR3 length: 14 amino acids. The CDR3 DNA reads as TGTGCCAGCAGCCCCGGGACAGGCACCTACGAGCAGTACTTC. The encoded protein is CASSPGTGTYEQYF.

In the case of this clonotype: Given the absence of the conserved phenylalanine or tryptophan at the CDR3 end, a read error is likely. CDR3 residues: CASSVDRGLFDEQFS. The CDR3 DNA reads TGTGCCAGTAGTGTCGACAGGGGGCTCTTCGATGAGCAGTTCTCC. This sequence joins TRBV19 and TRBJ2-1, with 10 bases lining up with TRBD1. V gave up 5 bases and J gave up 8 bases; unmatched junction bases: 9. This CDR3 region has 15 residues. Germline V gene data show CDR1 as LNHDA and CDR2 as SQIVND (reference sequence).

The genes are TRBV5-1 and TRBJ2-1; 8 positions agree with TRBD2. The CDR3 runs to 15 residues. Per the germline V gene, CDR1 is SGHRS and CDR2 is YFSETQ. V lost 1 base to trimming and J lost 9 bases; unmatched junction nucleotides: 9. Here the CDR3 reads CASSLPGSGSFEQFF. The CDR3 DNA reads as TGCGCCAGCAGCTTGCCCGGGAGCGGGAGCTTTGAGCAGTTCTTC.

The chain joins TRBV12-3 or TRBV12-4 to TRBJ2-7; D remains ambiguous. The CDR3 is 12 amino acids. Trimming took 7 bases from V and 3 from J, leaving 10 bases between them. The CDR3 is CASTTILYEQYF. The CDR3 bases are TGTGCCAGCACTACAATTCTCTACGAGCAGTACTTC.

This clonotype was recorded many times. CDR3 coding DNA: TGTGCCATCAGTGAGTCCCCGGCTAGTCTGGGGAGAAATGAGCAGTTCTTC. The encoded protein is CAISESPASLGRNEQFF. The rearrangement links TRBV10-3 to TRBJ2-1; D is possibly TRBD2 (5 bases). The V gene lost 0 bases and the J gene lost 7 bases, with 19 bases spanning the gap. CDR3 length: 17 amino acids. Germline CDR1 reads ENHRY; CDR2 reads SYGVKD.

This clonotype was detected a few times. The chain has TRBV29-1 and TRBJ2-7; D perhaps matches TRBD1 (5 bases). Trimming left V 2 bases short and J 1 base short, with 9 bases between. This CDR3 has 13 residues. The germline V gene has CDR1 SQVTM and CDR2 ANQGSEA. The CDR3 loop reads CSVELTASYEQYF. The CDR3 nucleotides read TGCAGCGTTGAACTGACAGCGTCCTACGAGCAGTACTTC.

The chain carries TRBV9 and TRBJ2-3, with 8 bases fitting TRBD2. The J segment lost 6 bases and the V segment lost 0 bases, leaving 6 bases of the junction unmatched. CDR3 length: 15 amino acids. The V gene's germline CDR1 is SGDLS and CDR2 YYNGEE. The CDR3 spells CASSVEAGERDTQYF. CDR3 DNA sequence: TGTGCCAGCAGCGTAGAAGCGGGAGAAAGGGATACGCAGTATTTT.

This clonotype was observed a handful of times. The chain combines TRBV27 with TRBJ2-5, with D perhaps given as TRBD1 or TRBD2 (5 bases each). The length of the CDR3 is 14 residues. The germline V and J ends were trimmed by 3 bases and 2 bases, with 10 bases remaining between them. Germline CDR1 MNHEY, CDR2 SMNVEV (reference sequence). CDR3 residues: CASSFWDEQETQYF. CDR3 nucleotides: TGTGCCAGCAGTTTTTGGGACGAGCAAGAGACCCAGTACTTC.

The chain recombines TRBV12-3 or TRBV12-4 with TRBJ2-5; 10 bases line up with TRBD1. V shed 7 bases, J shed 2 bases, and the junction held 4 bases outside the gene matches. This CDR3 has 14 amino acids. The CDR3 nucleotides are TGTGCCAGCAAGCTGGACAGGGGGCAAGAGACCCAGTACTTC. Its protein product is CASKLDRGQETQYF.

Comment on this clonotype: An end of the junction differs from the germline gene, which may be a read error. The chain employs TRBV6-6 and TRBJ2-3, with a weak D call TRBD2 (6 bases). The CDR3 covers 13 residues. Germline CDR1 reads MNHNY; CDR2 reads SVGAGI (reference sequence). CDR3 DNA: TGTGTCAGCAGCCCCGGGAGCCCAGATACGCAGTATTTT. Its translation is CVSSPGSPDTQYF.